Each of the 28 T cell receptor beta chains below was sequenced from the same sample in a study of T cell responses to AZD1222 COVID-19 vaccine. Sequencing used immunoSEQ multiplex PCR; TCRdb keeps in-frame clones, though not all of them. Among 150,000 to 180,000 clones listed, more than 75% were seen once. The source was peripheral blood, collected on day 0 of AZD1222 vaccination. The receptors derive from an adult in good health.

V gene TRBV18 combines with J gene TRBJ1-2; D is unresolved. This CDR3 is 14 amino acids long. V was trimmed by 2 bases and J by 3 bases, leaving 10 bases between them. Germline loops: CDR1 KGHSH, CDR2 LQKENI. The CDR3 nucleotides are TGTGCCAGCTCACCAACCATGAGGGACTATGGCTACACCTTC. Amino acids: CASSPTMRDYGYTF.

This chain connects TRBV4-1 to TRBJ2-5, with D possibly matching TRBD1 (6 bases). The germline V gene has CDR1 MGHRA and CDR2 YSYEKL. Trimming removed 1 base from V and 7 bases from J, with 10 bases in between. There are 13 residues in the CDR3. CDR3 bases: TGCGCCAGCAGCCAAGCAGGGGTTGGGACCCAGTACTTC. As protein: CASSQAGVGTQYF.

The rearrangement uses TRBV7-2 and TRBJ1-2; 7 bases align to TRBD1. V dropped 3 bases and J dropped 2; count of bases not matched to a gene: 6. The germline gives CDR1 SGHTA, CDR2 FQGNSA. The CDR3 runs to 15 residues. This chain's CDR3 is CASSFSTGENYGYTF. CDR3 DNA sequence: TGTGCCAGCAGCTTTAGCACAGGGGAGAACTATGGCTACACCTTC.

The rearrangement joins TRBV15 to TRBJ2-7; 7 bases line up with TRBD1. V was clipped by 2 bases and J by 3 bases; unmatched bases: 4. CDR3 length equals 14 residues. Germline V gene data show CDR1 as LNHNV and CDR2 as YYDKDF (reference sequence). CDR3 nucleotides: TGTGCCACCAGCAGATCGGGACAGCTCTACGAGCAGTACTTC. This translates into CATSRSGQLYEQYF.

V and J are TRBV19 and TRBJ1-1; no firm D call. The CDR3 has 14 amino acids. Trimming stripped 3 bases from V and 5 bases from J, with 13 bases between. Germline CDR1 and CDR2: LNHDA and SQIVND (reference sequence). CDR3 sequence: CASSMSREGTEAFF. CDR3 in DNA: TGTGCCAGTAGTATGTCTCGGGAGGGAACTGAAGCTTTCTTT.

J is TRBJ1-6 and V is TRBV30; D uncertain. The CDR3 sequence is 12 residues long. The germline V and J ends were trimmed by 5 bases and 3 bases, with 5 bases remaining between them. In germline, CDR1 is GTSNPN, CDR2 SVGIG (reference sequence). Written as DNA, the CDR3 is TGTGCCTGGGACGGCTATAATTCACCCCTCCACTTT. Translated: CAWDGYNSPLHF.

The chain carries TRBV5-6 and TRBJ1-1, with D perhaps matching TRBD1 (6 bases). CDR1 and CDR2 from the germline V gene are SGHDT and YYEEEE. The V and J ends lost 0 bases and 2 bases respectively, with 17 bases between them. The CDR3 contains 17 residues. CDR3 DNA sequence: TGTGCCAGCAGCTTGGATGGGGGGGCAGGGAGCAACACTGAAGCTTTCTTT. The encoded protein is CASSLDGGAGSNTEAFF.

CDR3 in amino acids: CASRPDPAQETQYF. CDR3 sequence (DNA): TGCGCCAGCAGACCGGACCCAGCTCAAGAGACCCAGTACTTC. The rearrangement joins TRBV5-1 to TRBJ2-5; no definite D call. This CDR3 contains 14 residues. Germline V CDR1 and CDR2: SGHRS, YFSETQ. V lost 5 bases to trimming and J lost 2 bases, with 13 bases between them.

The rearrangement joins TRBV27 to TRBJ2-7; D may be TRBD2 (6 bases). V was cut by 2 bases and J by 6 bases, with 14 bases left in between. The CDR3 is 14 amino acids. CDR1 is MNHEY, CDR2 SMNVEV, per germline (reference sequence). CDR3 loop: CASSLGVGRGEQYF. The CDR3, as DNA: TGTGCCAGCAGTTTAGGGGTTGGGCGGGGCGAGCAGTACTTC.

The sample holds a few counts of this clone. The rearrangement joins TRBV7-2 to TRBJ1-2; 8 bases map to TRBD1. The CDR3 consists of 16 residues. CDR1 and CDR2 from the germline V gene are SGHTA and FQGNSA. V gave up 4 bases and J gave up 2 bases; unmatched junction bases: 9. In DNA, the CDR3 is TGTGCCAGCAGCTCTGGGACAGGAAGTAAGAACTATGGCTACACCTTC. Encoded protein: CASSSGTGSKNYGYTF. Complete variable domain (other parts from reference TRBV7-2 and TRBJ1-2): GAGVSQSPSNKVTEKGKDVELRCDPISGHTALYWYRQSLGQGLEFLIYFQGNSAPDKSGLPSDRFSAERTGGSVSTLTIQRTQQEDSAVYLCASSSGTGSKNYGYTFGSGTRLTVV.

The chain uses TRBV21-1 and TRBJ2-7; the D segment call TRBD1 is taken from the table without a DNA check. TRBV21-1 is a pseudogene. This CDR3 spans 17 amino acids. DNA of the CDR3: TGTGCCAGCGGAGGCAGGACAGGGGGCGCCTTTACCTACGAGCAGTACTTC. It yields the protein CASGGRTGGAFTYEQYF.

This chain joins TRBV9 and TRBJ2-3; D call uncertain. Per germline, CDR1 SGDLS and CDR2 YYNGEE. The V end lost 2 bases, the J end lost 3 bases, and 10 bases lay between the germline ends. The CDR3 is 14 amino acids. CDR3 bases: TGTGCCAGCAGCGTGGCAGCGCCGACAGATACGCAGTATTTT. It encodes CASSVAAPTDTQYF.

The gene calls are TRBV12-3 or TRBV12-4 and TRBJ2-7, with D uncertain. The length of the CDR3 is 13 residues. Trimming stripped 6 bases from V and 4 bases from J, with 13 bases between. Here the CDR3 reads CASSPGRNYEQYF. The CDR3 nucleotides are TGTGCCAGCAGCCCCGGACGGAATTACGAGCAGTACTTC.

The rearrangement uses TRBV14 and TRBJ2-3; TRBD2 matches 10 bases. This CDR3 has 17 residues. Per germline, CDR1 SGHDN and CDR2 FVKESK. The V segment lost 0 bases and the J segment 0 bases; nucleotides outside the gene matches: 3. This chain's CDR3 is CASSQDLGLASTDTQYF. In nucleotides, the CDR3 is TGTGCCAGCAGCCAAGATCTGGGACTAGCGAGCACAGATACGCAGTATTTT.

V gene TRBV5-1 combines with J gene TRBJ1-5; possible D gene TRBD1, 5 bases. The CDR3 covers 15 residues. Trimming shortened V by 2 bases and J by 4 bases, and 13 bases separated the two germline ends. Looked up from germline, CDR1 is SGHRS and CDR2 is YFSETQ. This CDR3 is CASSLWGTDNQPQHF. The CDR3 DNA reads TGCGCCAGCAGCTTATGGGGGACCGATAATCAGCCCCAGCATTTT. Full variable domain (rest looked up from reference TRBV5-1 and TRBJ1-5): KAGVTQTPRYLIKTRGQQVTLSCSPISGHRSVSWYQQTPGQGLQFLFEYFSETQRNKGNFPGRFSGRQFSNSRSEMNVSTLELGDSALYLCASSLWGTDNQPQHFGDGTRLSIL.

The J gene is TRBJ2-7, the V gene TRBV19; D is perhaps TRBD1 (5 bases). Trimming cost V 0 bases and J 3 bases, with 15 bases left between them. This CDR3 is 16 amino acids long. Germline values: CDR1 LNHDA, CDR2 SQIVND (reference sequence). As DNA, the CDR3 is TGTGCCAGTAGTATAGACAGGGATAAAACCCACTACGAGCAGTACTTC. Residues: CASSIDRDKTHYEQYF.

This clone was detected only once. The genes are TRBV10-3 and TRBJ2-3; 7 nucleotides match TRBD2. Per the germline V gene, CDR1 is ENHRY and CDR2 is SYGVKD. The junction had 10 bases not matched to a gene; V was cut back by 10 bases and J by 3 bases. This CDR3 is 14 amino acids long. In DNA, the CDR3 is TGTGCCACCGGGGCGGGAGCCGAAACAGATACGCAGTATTTT. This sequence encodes CATGAGAETDTQYF.

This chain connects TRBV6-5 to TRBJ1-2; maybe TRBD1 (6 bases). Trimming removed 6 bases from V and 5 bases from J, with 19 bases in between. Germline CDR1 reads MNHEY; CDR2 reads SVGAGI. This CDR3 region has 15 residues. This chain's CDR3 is CASRVGGTDSYGYTF. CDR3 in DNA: TGTGCCAGCAGGGTAGGGGGGACGGACAGTTATGGCTACACCTTC.

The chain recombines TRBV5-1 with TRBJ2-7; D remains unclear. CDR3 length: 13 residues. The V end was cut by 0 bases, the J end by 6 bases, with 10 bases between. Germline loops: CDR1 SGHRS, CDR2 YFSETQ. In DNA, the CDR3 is TGCGCCAGCAGCTTGGACTGGGGATCCGAGCAGTACTTC. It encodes CASSLDWGSEQYF.

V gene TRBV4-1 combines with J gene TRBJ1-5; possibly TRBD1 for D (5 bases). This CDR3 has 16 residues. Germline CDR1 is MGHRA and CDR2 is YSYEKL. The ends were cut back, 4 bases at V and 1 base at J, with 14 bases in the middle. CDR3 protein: CASSPLGGASNQPQHF. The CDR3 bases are TGCGCCAGCAGCCCGCTTGGGGGAGCGAGCAATCAGCCCCAGCATTTT.

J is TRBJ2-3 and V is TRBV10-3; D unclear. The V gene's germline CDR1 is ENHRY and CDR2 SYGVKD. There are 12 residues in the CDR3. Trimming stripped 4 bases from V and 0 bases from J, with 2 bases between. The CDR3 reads CAISGSTDTQYF. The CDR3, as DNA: TGTGCCATCAGTGGGAGCACAGATACGCAGTATTTT.

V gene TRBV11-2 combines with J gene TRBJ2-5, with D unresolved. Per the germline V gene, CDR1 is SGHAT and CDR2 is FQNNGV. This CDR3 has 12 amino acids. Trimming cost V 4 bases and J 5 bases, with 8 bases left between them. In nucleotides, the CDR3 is TGTGCCAGCAGCTCGGATCGGGAGACCCAGTACTTC. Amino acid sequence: CASSSDRETQYF.

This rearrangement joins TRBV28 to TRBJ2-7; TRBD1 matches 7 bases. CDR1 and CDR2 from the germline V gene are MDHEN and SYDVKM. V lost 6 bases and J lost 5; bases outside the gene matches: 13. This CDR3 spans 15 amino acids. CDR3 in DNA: TGTGCCAGCAGGCTAGGGGGCAGGGTGTACCACGAGCAGTACTTC. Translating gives CASRLGGRVYHEQYF.

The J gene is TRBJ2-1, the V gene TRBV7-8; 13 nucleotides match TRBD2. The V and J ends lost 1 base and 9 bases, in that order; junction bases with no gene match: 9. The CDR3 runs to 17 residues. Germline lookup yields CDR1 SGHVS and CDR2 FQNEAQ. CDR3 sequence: CASSLGFGTSGMGEQFF. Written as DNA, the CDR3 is TGTGCCAGCAGCTTAGGGTTTGGGACTAGCGGGATGGGTGAGCAGTTCTTC.

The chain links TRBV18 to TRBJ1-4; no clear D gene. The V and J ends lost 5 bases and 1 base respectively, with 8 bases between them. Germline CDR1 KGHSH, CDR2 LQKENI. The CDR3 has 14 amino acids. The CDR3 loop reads CASSWGGTNEKLFF. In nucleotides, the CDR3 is TGTGCCAGCTCATGGGGTGGAACTAATGAAAAACTGTTTTTT.

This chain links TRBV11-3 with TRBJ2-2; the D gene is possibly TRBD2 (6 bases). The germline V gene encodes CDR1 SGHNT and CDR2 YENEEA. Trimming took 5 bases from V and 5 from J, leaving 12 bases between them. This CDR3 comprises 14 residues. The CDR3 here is CASSLTGVTGELFF. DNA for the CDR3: TGTGCCAGCAGCCTAACGGGGGTTACCGGGGAGCTGTTTTTT.

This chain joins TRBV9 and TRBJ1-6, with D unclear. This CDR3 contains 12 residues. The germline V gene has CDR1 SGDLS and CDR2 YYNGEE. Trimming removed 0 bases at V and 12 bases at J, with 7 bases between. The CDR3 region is CASSVDGVPLHF. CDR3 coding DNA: TGTGCCAGCAGCGTAGATGGGGTACCCCTCCACTTT.

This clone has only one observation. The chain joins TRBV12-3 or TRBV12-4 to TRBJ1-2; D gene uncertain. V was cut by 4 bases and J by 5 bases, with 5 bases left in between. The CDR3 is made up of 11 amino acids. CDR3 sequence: CASSYSYGYTF. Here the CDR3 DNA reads TGTGCCAGCAGTTATTCTTATGGCTACACCTTC.